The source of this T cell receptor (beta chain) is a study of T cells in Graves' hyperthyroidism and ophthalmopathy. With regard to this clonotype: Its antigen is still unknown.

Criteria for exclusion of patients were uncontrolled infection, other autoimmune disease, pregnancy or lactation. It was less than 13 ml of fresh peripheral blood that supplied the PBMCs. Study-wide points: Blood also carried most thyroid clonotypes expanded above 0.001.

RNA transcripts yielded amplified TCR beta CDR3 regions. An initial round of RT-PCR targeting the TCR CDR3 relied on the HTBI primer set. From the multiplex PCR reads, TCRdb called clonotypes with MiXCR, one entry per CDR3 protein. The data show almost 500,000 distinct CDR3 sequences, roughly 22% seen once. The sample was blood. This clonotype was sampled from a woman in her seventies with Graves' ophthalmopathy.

CDR3 region: CASGFSQTSYGYTF. For the CDR3, the DNA is TGTGCTAGTGGTTTTTCGCAGACGAGCTATGGCTACACCTTC. The chain employs TRBV12-5 and TRBJ1-2; D call uncertain. The germline V gene encodes CDR1 LGHNT and CDR2 FRNRAP. Trimming pared 3 bases from V and 4 bases from J, leaving 12 bases between. There are 14 residues in the CDR3.